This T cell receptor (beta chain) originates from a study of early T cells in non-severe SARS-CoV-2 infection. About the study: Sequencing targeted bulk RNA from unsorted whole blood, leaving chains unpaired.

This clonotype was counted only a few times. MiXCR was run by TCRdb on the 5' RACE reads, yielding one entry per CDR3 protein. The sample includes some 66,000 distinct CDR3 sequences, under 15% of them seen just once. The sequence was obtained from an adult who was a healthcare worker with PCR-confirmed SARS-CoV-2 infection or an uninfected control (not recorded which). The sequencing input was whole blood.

The CDR3: CASSLKGGPYNSPLHF. Here the CDR3 DNA reads TGTGCCAGCAGTTTAAAGGGGGGCCCCTATAATTCACCCCTCCACTTT. This chain uses TRBV12-3 or TRBV12-4 with TRBJ1-6; TRBD1 might be the D (6 bases). V was trimmed by 2 bases and J by 2 bases, leaving 10 bases between them. The CDR3 sequence is 16 residues long.